This T cell receptor beta chain was sequenced for a study of CD8+ T cells in alopecia areata. Extracted RNA was reverse transcribed into cDNA, the sequencing template. Measured with immunoSEQ multiplex PCR; TCRdb has only the in-frame clones, and not every one. The sample has approximately 180,000 clones, almost 65% seen once. Germline lookup yields CDR1 LNHDA and CDR2 SQIVND (reference sequence). The germline V and J ends were trimmed by 3 bases and 4 bases, with 13 bases remaining between them. CDR3 size: 16 residues. The sequences come from CD4+ T cells sorted from blood, collected at week 0. This TCR was sampled from a human donor with alopecia areata. The gene calls are TRBV19 and TRBJ2-6; the D is unclear. The CDR3 reads CASSIRRTVGANVLTF. The CDR3 coding sequence is TGTGCCAGTAGTATTAGGCGCACAGTCGGGGCCAACGTCCTGACTTTC.